This T cell receptor beta chain is from a study of blood T cell repertoires in COVID-19. The wider study: COVID-19 samples collected from the United States, Italy and Spain covered acute and convalescent phases. T cells, B-cell-depleted T cells, or PBMCs provided the cDNA or gDNA that served as material.

Profiled with immunoSEQ multiplex PCR; TCRdb holds only in-frame clones, not every one. The sample lists about 190,000 clones; around 85% were seen once. The CDR3 spans 15 residues. V gene TRBV21-1 combines with J gene TRBJ1-2; the table's D call of TRBD1 was not tested on the DNA. TRBV21-1 is a pseudogene segment. The source material was PBMCs or T cells enriched from blood (not recorded which). This clonotype was sampled from a woman in her 30s who had recovered from COVID-19. CDR3 loop: CASSRFRDRDRGYTF. The CDR3 DNA sequence: TGTGCCAGCAGCCGATTCAGGGACAGGGATCGTGGCTACACCTTC.